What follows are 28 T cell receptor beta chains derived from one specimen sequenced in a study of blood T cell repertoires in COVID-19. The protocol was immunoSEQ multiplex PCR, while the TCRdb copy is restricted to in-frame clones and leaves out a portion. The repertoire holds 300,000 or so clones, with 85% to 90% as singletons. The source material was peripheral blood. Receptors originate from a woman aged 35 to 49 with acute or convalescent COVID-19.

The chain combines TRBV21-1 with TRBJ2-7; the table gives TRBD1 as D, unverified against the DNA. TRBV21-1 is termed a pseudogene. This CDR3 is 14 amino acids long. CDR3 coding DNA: TGTGCCAGCAGCACCGGACAGGGGCACAACGAGCAGTACGTC. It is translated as CASSTGQGHNEQYV.

CDR3 region: CASGLGVDRGGYGYTF. Written as DNA, the CDR3 is TGTGCTAGTGGTTTGGGAGTCGACAGGGGAGGATATGGCTACACCTTC. This chain uses TRBV12-5 with TRBJ1-2; 8 nucleotides match TRBD1. J gave up 5 bases and V 1 base, and 9 bases lay outside the gene matches. The germline V gene has CDR1 LGHNT and CDR2 FRNRAP. The CDR3 is 16 amino acids.

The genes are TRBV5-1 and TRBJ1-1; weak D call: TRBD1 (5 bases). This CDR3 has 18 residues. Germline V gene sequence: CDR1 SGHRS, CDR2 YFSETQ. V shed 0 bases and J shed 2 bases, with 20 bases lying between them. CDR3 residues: CASSLAGFGPSVNTEAFF. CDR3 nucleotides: TGCGCCAGCAGCTTGGCAGGGTTTGGCCCCTCAGTAAACACTGAAGCTTTCTTT. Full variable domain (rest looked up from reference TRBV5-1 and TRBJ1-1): KAGVTQTPRYLIKTRGQQVTLSCSPISGHRSVSWYQQTPGQGLQFLFEYFSETQRNKGNFPGRFSGRQFSNSRSEMNVSTLELGDSALYLCASSLAGFGPSVNTEAFFGQGTRLTVV.

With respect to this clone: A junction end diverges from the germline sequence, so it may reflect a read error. CDR3 amino acids: CASSLEVGRISF. The CDR3 region has the DNA TGTGCCAGCAGCTTAGAAGTGGGCCGAATTAGCTTT. The chain uses TRBV11-2 and TRBJ1-1; D remains ambiguous. Germline CDR1 is SGHAT and CDR2 is FQNNGV. CDR3 length equals 12 residues.

The chain's CDR3 is CASSRVQAGGQETQYF. The CDR3 coding sequence is TGTGCCAGCAGCCGAGTGCAGGCAGGGGGACAAGAGACCCAGTACTTC. The rearrangement uses TRBV11-1 and TRBJ2-5, with 7 bases that match TRBD1. Germline trimming cut 5 bases from V and 2 bases from J; bases unmatched to any gene: 11. Germline CDR1 SGHAT, CDR2 FQDESV (reference sequence). The CDR3 length is 16 residues.

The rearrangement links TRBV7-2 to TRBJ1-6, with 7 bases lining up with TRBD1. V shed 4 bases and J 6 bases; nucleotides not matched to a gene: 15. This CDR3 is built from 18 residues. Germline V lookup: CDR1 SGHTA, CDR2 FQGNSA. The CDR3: CASSSAPTGTASNSPLHF. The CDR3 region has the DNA TGTGCCAGCAGCTCCGCCCCGACGGGGACAGCAAGTAATTCACCCCTCCACTTT.

The CDR3 is CSVRGQNTEAFF. For the CDR3, the DNA is TGCAGCGTCAGGGGGCAGAACACTGAAGCTTTCTTT. The chain carries TRBV29-1 and TRBJ1-1, with 8 bases fitting TRBD1. Germline CDR1 reads SQVTM; CDR2 reads ANQGSEA. V was pared by 6 bases and J by 1 base, with 1 base of the junction left unmatched. The CDR3 is 12 residues long.

CDR3 residues: CASSKEWKPRGNTIYF. CDR3 in DNA: TGTGCCAGCAGCAAAGAGTGGAAACCGAGGGGAAACACCATATATTTT. The rearrangement joins TRBV21-1 to TRBJ1-3. TRBV21-1 is shown as a pseudogene. CDR3 length equals 16 residues.

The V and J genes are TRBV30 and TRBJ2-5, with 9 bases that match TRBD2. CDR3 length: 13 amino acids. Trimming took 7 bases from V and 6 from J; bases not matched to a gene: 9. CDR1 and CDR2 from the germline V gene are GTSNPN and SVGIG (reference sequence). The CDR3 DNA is TGTGCCTTTGCGGGGGGGCCGCTGAAGACCCAGTACTTC. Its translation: CAFAGGPLKTQYF.

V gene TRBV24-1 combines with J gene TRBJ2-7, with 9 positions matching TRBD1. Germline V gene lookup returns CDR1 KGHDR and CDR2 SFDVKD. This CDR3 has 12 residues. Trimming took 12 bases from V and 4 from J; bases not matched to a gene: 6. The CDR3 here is CAAYRGLYEQYV. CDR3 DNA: TGTGCCGCGTACAGGGGGCTGTACGAGCAGTACGTC.

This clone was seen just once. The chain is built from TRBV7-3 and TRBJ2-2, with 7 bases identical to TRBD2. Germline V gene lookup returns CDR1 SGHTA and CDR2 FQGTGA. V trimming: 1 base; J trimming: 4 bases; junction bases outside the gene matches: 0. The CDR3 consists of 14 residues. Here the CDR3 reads CASSLSGGTGELFF. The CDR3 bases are TGTGCCAGCAGCTTAAGCGGGGGCACCGGGGAGCTGTTTTTT.

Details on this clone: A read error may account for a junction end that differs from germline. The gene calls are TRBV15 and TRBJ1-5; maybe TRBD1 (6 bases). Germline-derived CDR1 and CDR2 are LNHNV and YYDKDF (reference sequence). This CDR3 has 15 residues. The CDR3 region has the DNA TGTGCCACCAGCAGTGGTCGTTTACAGGGAACCCCTATGGATTTT. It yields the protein CATSSGRLQGTPMDF. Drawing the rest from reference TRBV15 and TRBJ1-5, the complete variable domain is DAMVIQNPRYQVTQFGKPVTLSCSQTLNHNVMYWYQQKSSQAPKLLFHYYDKDFNNEADTPDNFQSRRPNTSFCFLDIRSPGLGDTAMYLCATSSGRLQGTPMDFGDGTRLSIL.

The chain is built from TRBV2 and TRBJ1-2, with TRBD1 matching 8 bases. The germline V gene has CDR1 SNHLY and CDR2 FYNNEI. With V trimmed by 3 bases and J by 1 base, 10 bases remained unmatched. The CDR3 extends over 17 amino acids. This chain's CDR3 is CASSEAAGGHINYGYTF. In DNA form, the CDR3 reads TGTGCCAGCAGTGAGGCGGCAGGGGGCCATATTAACTATGGCTACACCTTC.

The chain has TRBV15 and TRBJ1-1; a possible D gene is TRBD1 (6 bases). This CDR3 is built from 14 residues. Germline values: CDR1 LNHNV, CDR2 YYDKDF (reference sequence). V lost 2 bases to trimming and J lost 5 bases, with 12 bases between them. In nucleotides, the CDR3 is TGTGCCACCAGCAGAACCGAGGGGGGGACTGAAGCTTTCTTT. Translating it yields CATSRTEGGTEAFF.

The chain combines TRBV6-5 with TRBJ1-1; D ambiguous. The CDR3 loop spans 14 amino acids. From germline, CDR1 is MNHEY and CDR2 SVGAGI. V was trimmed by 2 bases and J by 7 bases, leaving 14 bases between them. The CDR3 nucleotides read TGTGCCAGCAGTTACGGGCCGGGAGTGGGTGAAGCTTTCTTT. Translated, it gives CASSYGPGVGEAFF.

The CDR3 DNA is TGTGCCAGCTTAACAGGGGGTCGGAACACTGAAGCTTTCTTT. It yields the protein CASLTGGRNTEAFF. The chain recombines TRBV6-5 with TRBJ1-1, with 8 nucleotides matching TRBD1. The germline V gene has CDR1 MNHEY and CDR2 SVGAGI. V lost 8 bases to trimming and J lost 1 base; unmatched junction nucleotides: 6. CDR3 length equals 14 residues.

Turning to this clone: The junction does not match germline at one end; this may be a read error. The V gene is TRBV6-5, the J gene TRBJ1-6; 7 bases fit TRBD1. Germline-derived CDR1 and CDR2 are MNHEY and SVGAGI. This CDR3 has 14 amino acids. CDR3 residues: CASSPRDRVSSLHF. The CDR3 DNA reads TGTGCCAGCAGTCCCCGGGACAGAGTTTCATCCCTCCACTTT.

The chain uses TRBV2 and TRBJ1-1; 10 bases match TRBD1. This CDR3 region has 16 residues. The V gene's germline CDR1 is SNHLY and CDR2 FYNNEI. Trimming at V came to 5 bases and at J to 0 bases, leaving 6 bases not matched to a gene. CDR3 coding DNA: TGTGCCAGCAGTCCCGGGACAGGGGACATGAACACTGAAGCTTTCTTT. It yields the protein CASSPGTGDMNTEAFF.

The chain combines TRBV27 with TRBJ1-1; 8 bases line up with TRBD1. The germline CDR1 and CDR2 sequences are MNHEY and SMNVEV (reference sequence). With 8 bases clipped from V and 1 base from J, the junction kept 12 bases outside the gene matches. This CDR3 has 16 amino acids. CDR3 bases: TGTGCCAGCTTAATACGACAGGGGAGAGGGAACACTGAAGCTTTCTTT. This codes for CASLIRQGRGNTEAFF.

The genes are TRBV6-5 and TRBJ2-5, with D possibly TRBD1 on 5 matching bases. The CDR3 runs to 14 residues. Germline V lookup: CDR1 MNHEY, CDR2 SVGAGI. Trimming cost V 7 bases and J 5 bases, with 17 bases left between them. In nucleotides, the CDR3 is TGTGCCAGCACCCCCGGACCTAGGGGCGAGACCCAGTACTTC. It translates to CASTPGPRGETQYF.

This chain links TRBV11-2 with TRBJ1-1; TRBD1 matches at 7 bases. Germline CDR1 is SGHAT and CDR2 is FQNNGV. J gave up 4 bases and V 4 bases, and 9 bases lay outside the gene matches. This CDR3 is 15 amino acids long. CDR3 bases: TGTGCCAGCAGCTCCACGACAGGGAAAGGCACTGAAGCTTTCTTT. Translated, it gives CASSSTTGKGTEAFF.

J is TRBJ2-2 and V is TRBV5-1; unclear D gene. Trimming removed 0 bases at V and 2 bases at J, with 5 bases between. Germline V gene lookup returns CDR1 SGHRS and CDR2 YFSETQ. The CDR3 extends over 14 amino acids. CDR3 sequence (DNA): TGCGCCAGCAGCTTGGTGACTAACACCGGGGAGCTGTTTTTT. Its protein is CASSLVTNTGELFF.

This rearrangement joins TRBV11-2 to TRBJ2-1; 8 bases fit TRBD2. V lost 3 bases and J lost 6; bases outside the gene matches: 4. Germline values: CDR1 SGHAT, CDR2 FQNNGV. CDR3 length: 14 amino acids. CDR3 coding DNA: TGTGCCAGCAGCTTTTCCGGGACTAGCAATGAGCAGTTCTTC. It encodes CASSFSGTSNEQFF.

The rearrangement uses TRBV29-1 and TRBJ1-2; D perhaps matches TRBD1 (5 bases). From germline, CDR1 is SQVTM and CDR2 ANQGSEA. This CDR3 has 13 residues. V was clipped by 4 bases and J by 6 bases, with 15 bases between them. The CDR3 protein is CSVVVGALNGYTF. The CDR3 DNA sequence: TGCAGCGTTGTTGTAGGGGCGCTGAATGGCTACACCTTC. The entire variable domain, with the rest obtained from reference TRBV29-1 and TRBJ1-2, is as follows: SAVISQKPSRDICQRGTSLTIQCQVDSQVTMMFWYRQQPGQSLTLIATANQGSEATYESGFVIDKFPISRPNLTFSTLTVSNMSPEDSSIYLCSVVVGALNGYTFGSGTRLTVV.

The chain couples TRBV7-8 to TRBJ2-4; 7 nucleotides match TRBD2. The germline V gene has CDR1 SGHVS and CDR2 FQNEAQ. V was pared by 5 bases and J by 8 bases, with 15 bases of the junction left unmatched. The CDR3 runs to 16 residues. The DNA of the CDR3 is TGTGCCAGCAGCCAACCCCATCTCTCAGCGGGGTACATTCAGTACTTC. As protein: CASSQPHLSAGYIQYF.

The CDR3 DNA is TGTGCCAGCAGCTTGCAGGGACAAGTGAACACTGAAGCTTTCTTT. Its translation: CASSLQGQVNTEAFF. This chain uses TRBV5-8 with TRBJ1-1; perhaps TRBD1 as D (6 bases). From germline, CDR1 is SGHTS and CDR2 YDEGEE. The ends were cut back, 1 base at V and 0 bases at J, with 10 bases in the middle. The CDR3 consists of 15 residues.

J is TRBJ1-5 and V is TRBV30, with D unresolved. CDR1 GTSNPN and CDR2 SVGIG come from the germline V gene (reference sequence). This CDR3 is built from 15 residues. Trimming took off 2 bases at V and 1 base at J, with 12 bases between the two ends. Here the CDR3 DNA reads TGTGCCTGGAGTCCGGGAAGGGCAAGCAATCAGCCCCAGCATTTT. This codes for CAWSPGRASNQPQHF.

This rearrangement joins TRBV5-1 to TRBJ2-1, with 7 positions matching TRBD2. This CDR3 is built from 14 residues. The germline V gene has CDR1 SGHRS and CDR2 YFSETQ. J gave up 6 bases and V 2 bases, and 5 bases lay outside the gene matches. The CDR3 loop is CASSFDSGVNEQFF. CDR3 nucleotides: TGCGCCAGCAGCTTTGACAGCGGGGTCAATGAGCAGTTCTTC.